These 9 T cell receptor beta chains were sequenced from one sample in a study of T cell repertoires in cytomegalovirus infection. TCRdb re-called the reads with MiXCR, one entry per CDR3 protein. Among about 770,000 distinct CDR3 sequences, 25% to 30% were seen once, and the ten largest hold about an eighth. Their antigens are not known. Sample: cultured CD8+ T cells from PBMCs, taken from culture after CMV antigen stimulation. The receptors were gathered from a human donor in good health (CMV status not recorded). Some clones in this sample may be carry-over from other donors' samples.

The gene calls are TRBV6-2 or TRBV6-3 and TRBJ1-6; TRBD1 matches 9 bases. The V gene's germline CDR1 is MNHEY and CDR2 SVGEGT. The junction had 8 bases not matched to a gene; V was cut back by 5 bases and J by 18 bases. The CDR3 extends over 12 amino acids. CDR3 in amino acids: CASSQGPGQGHF. CDR3 DNA: TGTGCCAGCAGTCAAGGACCGGGACAGGGCCACTTT.

The V call is TRBV13, the J call TRBJ2-5; 8 bases line up with TRBD1. Germline V gene data show CDR1 as PRHDT and CDR2 as FYEKMQ (reference sequence). The CDR3 loop spans 16 amino acids. Trimming cost V 1 base and J 2 bases; bases outside gene matches: 6. DNA of the CDR3: TGTGCCAGCAGCTTAGCCGGGACAGGAGTTCAAGAGACCCAGTACTTC. It is translated as CASSLAGTGVQETQYF.

This clonotype has more than one count but fewer than ten. The V and J genes are TRBV6-2 or TRBV6-3 and TRBJ2-7; D possibly matches TRBD1 or TRBD2 (6 bases each). The germline gives CDR1 MNHEY, CDR2 SVGEGT. The CDR3 runs 16 residues. Between the trimmed V and J ends, which lost 0 bases and 3 bases, there was a span of 15 bases. This chain's CDR3 is CASSYSRTEGDYEQYV. CDR3 nucleotide sequence: TGTGCCAGCAGTTACTCGAGGACGGAGGGGGACTACGAGCAGTACGTC.

CDR3 coding DNA: TGTGCCAGCAGACTGGATTTCCTTTCTAATGAAAAACTGTTTTTT. This codes for CASRLDFLSNEKLFF. The chain joins TRBV5-5 to TRBJ1-4, with D unclear. The V gene's germline CDR1 is SGHKS and CDR2 YYEKEE (reference sequence). The CDR3 runs 15 residues. The V gene lost 5 bases and the J gene lost 3 bases, with 14 bases spanning the gap.

The chain uses TRBV10-3 and TRBJ1-2, with 7 nucleotides matching TRBD1. Germline V gene data show CDR1 as ENHRY and CDR2 as SYGVKD. V lost 6 bases to trimming and J lost 5 bases; unmatched junction nucleotides: 0. The CDR3 is 11 residues long. The CDR3 DNA sequence: TGTGCCATCAGGGGACAGTATGGCTACACCTTC. Its protein is CAIRGQYGYTF.

The rearrangement links TRBV4-1 to TRBJ2-1; unclear D gene. V gave up 2 bases and J gave up 0 bases, with 8 bases separating them. Germline V gene sequence: CDR1 MGHRA, CDR2 YSYEKL. The CDR3 covers 15 residues. The CDR3 loop is CASSQPGYSYNEQFF. The CDR3 nucleotides read TGCGCCAGCAGCCAACCAGGCTACTCCTACAATGAGCAGTTCTTC.

This chain joins TRBV13 and TRBJ1-3, with TRBD1 identical over 8 bases. CDR3 length equals 17 residues. V lost 6 bases and J lost 0; bases outside the gene matches: 10. The V gene's germline CDR1 is PRHDT and CDR2 FYEKMQ (reference sequence). CDR3 amino acids: CASRPRDRQSSGNTIYF. The CDR3 DNA reads TGTGCCAGCAGACCCCGGGACAGGCAGAGCTCTGGAAACACCATATATTTT.

The V call is TRBV27, the J call TRBJ2-5, with a possible D match to TRBD1 (6 bases). Trimming left V 6 bases short and J 2 bases short, with 10 bases between. Germline CDR1 is MNHEY and CDR2 is SMNVEV (reference sequence). This CDR3 has 13 residues. Written as DNA, the CDR3 is TGTGCCAGCAGGTACAGGGAACAAGAGACCCAGTACTTC. This sequence encodes CASRYREQETQYF.

This rearrangement joins TRBV7-9 to TRBJ1-5; the match to TRBD1 covers 8 bases. Germline CDR1 is SEHNR and CDR2 is FQNEAQ (reference sequence). This CDR3 is 17 amino acids long. V was pared by 1 base and J by 1 base, with 6 bases of the junction left unmatched. CDR3 region: CASSLEYRGISNQPQHF. CDR3 in DNA: TGTGCCAGCAGCTTAGAGTACAGGGGGATCAGCAATCAGCCCCAGCATTTT.